This TCR beta chain was sequenced in a study of T cells in Graves' hyperthyroidism and ophthalmopathy. Diagnosis relied on clinical symptoms, serum thyroxine and TRAb, thyroid ultrasound and orbital computed tomography. PBMCs came from about 10 ml fresh peripheral blood. This clonotype was found many times. Its specificity is not known. Study-wide points: Also found in blood were most expanded thyroid clonotypes above 0.001.

CDR1 and CDR2 from the germline V gene are PRHDT and FYEKMQ (reference sequence). V dropped 2 bases and J dropped 2 bases, with 9 bases sitting between them. The CDR3 spans 14 residues. There were TCR beta CDR3 regions amplified from RNA transcripts. A first-round RT-PCR of the TCR CDR3 used the HTBI primer set. Using its own MiXCR run on the multiplex PCR reads, TCRdb lists one record per CDR3 protein. The table has 250,000 to 350,000 distinct CDR3 sequences, more than 15% seen once. This sequence originates from a woman aged 60-75 years with Graves' ophthalmopathy. The V call is TRBV13, the J call TRBJ2-5; D is ambiguous. The sequenced sample consisted of blood. The CDR3 region is CASSLRPEQETQYF. In nucleotides, the CDR3 is TGTGCCAGCAGCTTAAGGCCAGAACAAGAGACCCAGTACTTC.